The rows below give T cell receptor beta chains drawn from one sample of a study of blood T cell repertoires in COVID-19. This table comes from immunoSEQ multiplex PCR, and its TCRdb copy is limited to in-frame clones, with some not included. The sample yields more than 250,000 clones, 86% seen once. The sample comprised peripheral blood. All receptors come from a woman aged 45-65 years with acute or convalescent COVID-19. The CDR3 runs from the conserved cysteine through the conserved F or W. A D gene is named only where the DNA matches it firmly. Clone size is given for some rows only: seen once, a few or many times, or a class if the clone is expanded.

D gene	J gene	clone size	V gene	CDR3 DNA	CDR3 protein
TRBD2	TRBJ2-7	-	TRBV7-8	TGTGCCAGCAGCTTAGCTGCTAGCGGATTCTCCTACGAGCAGTACTTC	CASSLAASGFSYEQYF
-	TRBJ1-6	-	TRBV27	TGTGCCAGCACCAAACCCGGGATGGGGTCACCCCTCCACTTT	CASTKPGMGSPLHF
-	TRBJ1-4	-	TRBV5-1	TGCGCCAGCAGCTTGGCAGGGACATCTAATGAAAAACTGTTTTTT	CASSLAGTSNEKLFF
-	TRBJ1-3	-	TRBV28	TGTGCCAGCAATTACAGGGCGATAAGCTCTGGAAACACCATATATTTT	CASNYRAISSGNTIYF
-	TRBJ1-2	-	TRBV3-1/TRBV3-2	TGTGCCAGCAGCCGTAGAGGGTTCTATGGCTACACCTTC	CASSRRGFYGYTF
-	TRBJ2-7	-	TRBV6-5	TGTGCCAGCAGTTACTCGGCTGCCTCCTACGAGCAGTACTTC	CASSYSAASYEQYF
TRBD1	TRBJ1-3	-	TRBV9	TGTGCCAGCAGCCCAAGCATTGGGACAGGGAGCTCTGGAAACACCATATATTTT	CASSPSIGTGSSGNTIYF
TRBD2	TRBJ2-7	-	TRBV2	TGTGCCAGCAGTGCGTTGCGGGAGGGATCCTACGAGCAGTACTTC	CASSALREGSYEQYF
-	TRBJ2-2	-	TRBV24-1	TGTGCCACCAGTGATTTGTCAGCGGAGAACACCGGGGAGCTGTTTTTT	CATSDLSAENTGELFF
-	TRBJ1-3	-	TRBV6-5	TGTGCCAGCCACTCCCGAAGTGGCTCTGGAAACACCATATATTTT	CASHSRSGSGNTIYF
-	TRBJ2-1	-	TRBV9	TGTGCCAGCAGCGTTGAGGTGAATATTTACAATGAGCAGTTCTTC	CASSVEVNIYNEQFF
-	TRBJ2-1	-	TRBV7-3	TGTGCCAGCAGCTTACGGCCAGCGGGCCCAGCCTACAATGAGCAGTTCTTC	CASSLRPAGPAYNEQFF
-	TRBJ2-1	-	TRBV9	TGTGCCAGCAGCGTAGGTCCGAGCTCCTACAATGAGCAGTTCTTC	CASSVGPSSYNEQFF
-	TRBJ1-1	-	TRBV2	TGTGCCAGCAGTGATCAGGGGACGGCTGAAGCTTTCTTT	CASSDQGTAEAFF
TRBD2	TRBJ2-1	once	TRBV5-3	TGTGCCAGAAGCTTGGGGGCAGGGCTAGGCGGTAAGGCGGGAGTAATGCGCAATGAGCAGTTCTTC	CARSLGAGLGGKAGVMRNEQFF
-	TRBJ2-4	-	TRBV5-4	TGTGCCAGCAGCTTGTTTGAGGGAAACATTCAGTACTTC	CASSLFEGNIQYF
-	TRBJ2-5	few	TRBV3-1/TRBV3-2	TGTGCCAGCAGCCCGTCAAGGCAGGGAGAGACCCAGTACTTC	CASSPSRQGETQYF
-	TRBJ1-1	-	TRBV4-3	TGCGCCAGCAGCCCGACGTGGGAGTACGTTACTGAAGCTTTCTTT	CASSPTWEYVTEAFF
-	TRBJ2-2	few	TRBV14	TGTGCCAGCAGCCAATTTCAGGGCACCGGGGAGCTGTTTTTT	CASSQFQGTGELFF
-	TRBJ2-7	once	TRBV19	TGTGCCAGTAGTTACCAGAACGAGCAGTACTTC	CASSYQNEQYF
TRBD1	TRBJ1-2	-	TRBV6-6	TGTGCCAGCAGGGGGGGACAGCGCACCTATGGCTACACCTTC	CASRGGQRTYGYTF
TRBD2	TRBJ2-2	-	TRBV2	TGTGCCAGCAGTGAATGGGCTAGCGGGACCACCGGGGAGCTGTTTTTT	CASSEWASGTTGELFF
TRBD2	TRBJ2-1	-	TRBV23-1	TGCGCCAGCAGTCAATCCGCTAGCGGGAGGGTTTACAATGAGCAGTTCTTC	CASSQSASGRVYNEQFF
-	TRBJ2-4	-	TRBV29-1	TGCAGCGTTGCCAGGCGTTTAGCCAAAAACATTCAGTACTTC	CSVARRLAKNIQYF
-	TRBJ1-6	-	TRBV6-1	TGTGCCAGCAGTGACCTGAGGAGGGCGTGGACACCCCTCCACTTT	CASSDLRRAWTPLHF
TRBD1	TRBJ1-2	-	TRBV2	TGTGCCAGCAGTGAACACAGGGGGGCGAAGGCTAACTATGGCTACACCTTC	CASSEHRGAKANYGYTF
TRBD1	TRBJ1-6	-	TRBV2	TGTGCCAGCAGCAGAGACAGGGGGGCATATAATTCACCCCTCCACTTT	CASSRDRGAYNSPLHF
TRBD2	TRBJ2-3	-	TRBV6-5	TGTGCCAGCAGCAAACTAGCGGGAGAGACAGATACGCAGTATTTT	CASSKLAGETDTQYF
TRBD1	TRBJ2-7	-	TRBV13	TGTGCCAGCAGCTTAGCATTCACCCGGGACAGGGAATACGAGCAGTACTTC	CASSLAFTRDREYEQYF
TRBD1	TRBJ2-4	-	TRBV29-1	TGCAGCGTTGACTCCGGGACAGGGAGGAACATTCAGTACTTC	CSVDSGTGRNIQYF
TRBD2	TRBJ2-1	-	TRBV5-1	TGCGCCAGCAGCTTGGAGCTAGCGGGACTCAATGAGCAGTTCTTC	CASSLELAGLNEQFF
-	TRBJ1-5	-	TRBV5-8	TGTGCCAGCAGCTTGGTCTTATGGGCAGGCTCTAGCAATCAGCCCCAGCATTTT	CASSLVLWAGSSNQPQHF
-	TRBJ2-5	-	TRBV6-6	TGTGCCAGCAGTTACACCGGAGGGCAAGAGACCCAGTACTTC	CASSYTGGQETQYF
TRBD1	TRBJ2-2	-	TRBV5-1	TGCGCCAGCAGCCTCGGACAGGGGTTCGGGGAGCTGTTTTTT	CASSLGQGFGELFF
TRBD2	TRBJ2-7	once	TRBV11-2	TGTGCCAGCAGACCCTCTAGCGGGAGAGCCTACGAGCAGTACTTC	CASRPSSGRAYEQYF
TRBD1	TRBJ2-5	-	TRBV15	TGTGCCACCAGTGGGTGGACAGGCGTCCAAGAGACCCAGTACTTC	CATSGWTGVQETQYF
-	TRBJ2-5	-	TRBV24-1	TGTGCCACCAGTGAGGGGGCGGCAGAGACCCAGTACTTC	CATSEGAAETQYF
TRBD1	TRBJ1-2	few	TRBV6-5	TGTGCCAGCAGACCGGACAGGGAAAGCTATGGCTACACCTTC	CASRPDRESYGYTF
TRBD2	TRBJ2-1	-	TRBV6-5	TGTGCCAGCAGCGGGACTAGCGGCAATGAGCAGTTCTTC	CASSGTSGNEQFF
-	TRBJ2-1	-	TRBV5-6	TGTGCCAGCAGCTTGGTGCGTGGTTGGGAGCAGTTCTTC	CASSLVRGWEQFF
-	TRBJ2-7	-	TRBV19	TGTGCCAGTAGTATGTCAGTACAGACCTACGAGCAGTACTTC	CASSMSVQTYEQYF
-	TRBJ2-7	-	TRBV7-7	TGTGCCAGCAGCTTAAGGTCGGGAGTCGGCTACGAGCAGTACTTC	CASSLRSGVGYEQYF
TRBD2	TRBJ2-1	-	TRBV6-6	TGTGCCAGCAGTTACGACAGCGGGAGGGTAAATGAGCAGTTCTTC	CASSYDSGRVNEQFF
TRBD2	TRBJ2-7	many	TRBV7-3	TGTGCCAGCAGCTTAGGCGGGAGTGCGAACGAGCAGTACTTC	CASSLGGSANEQYF
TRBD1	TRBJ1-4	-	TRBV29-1	TGCAGCGTTGATGGGGCACAGGGGGTTTCTGAAAAACTGTTTTTT	CSVDGAQGVSEKLFF
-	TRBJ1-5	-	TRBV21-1	TGTGCCAGCAGCAACCGGGACAGGGAGATATATCTCTTAAATCAGCCCCAGCATTTT	CASSNRDREIYLLNQPQHF
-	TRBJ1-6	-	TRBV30	TGTGCCTGGAGTAGGGACTCCAGCTCCTATAATTCACCCCTCCACTTT	CAWSRDSSSYNSPLHF
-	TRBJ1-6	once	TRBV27	TGTGCCAGCACCTGGGGTCAGGGGCCCGGGAATTCACCCCTCCACTTT	CASTWGQGPGNSPLHF
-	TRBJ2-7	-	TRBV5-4	TGTGCCAGCGGGTCAACTACCTACGAGCAGTACTTC	CASGSTTYEQYF
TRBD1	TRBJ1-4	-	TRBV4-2	TGTGCCAGCAGCCATCTCCAGGGGGTTCAAACTGCAACTAATGAAAAACTGTTTTTT	CASSHLQGVQTATNEKLFF
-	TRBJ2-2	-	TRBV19	TGTGCCAGTAGTATAGTAGGGACTTCCCTCTTGGAGCTGTTTTTT	CASSIVGTSLLELFF
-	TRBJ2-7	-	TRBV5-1	TGCGCCAGCAGCGTTCAGGGTACGGGCGAGCAGTACTTC	CASSVQGTGEQYF
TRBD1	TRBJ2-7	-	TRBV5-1	TGCGCCAGCAGCTTGGGTGACAGGGCTTACGAGCAGTACTTC	CASSLGDRAYEQYF
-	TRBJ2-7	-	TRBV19	TGTGCCAGTAGGGAGGGCAATGGAGGTTACGAGCAGTACTTC	CASREGNGGYEQYF